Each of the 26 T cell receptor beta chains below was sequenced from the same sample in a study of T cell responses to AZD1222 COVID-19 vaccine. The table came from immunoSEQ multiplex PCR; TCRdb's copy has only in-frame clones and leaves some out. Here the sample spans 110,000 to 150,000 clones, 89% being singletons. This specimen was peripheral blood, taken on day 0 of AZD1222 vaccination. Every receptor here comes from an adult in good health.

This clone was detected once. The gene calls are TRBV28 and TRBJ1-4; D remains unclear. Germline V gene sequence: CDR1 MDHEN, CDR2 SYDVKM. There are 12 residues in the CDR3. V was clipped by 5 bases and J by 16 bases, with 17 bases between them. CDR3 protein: CASSTNQALGFF. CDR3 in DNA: TGTGCCAGCAGTACCAACCAGGCCTTGGGGTTTTTT.

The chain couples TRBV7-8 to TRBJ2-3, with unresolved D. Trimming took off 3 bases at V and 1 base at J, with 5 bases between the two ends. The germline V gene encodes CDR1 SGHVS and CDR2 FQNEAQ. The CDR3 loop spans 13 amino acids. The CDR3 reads CASSFKGTDTQYF. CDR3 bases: TGTGCCAGCAGCTTCAAGGGCACAGATACGCAGTATTTT.

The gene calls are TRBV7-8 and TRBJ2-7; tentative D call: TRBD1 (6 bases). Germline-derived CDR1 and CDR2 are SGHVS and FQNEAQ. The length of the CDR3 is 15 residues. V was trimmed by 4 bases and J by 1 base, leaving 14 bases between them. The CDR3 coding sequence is TGTGCCAGCAGCTACACAGGGAGCACTTCCTACGAGCAGTACTTC. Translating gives CASSYTGSTSYEQYF.

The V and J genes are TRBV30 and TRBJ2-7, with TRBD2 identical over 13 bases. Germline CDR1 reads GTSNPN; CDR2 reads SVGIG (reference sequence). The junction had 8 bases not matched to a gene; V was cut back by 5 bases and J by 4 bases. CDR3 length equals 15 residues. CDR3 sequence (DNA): TGTGCCTGGCGGACCCGGGGACTAGCGGGGTACGAGCAGTACTTC. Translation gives CAWRTRGLAGYEQYF. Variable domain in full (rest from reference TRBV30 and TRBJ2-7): SQTIHQWPATLVQPVGSPLSLECTVEGTSNPNLYWYRQAAGRGLQLLFYSVGIGQISSEVPQNLSASRPQDRQFILSSKKLLLSDSGFYLCAWRTRGLAGYEQYFGPGTRLTVT.

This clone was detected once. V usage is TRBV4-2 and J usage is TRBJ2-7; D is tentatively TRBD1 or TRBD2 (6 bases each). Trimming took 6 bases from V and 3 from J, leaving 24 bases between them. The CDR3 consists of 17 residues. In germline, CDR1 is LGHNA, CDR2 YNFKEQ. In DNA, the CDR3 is TGTGCCAGCAGACAGGGACCCGGGACTCCCTTCCGCTACGAGCAGTACTTC. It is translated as CASRQGPGTPFRYEQYF.

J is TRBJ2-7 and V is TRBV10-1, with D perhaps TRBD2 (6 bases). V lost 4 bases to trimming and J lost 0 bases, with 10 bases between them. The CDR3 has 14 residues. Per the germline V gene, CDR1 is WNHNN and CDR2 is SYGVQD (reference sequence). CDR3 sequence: CASSGDFSSYEQYF. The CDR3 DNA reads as TGCGCCAGCAGTGGGGACTTCAGCTCCTACGAGCAGTACTTC.

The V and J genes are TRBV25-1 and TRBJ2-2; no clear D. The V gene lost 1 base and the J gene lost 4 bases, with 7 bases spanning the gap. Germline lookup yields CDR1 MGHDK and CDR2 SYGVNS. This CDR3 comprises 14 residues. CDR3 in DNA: TGTGCCAGCAGTGAATGGGTCACCACCGGGGAGCTGTTTTTT. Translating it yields CASSEWVTTGELFF.

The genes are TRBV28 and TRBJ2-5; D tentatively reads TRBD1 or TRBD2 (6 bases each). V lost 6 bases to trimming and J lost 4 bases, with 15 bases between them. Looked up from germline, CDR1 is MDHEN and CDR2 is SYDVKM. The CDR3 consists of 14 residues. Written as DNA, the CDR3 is TGTGCCAGCAGACCTACAGGGCGGGGAGAGACCCAGTACTTC. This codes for CASRPTGRGETQYF.

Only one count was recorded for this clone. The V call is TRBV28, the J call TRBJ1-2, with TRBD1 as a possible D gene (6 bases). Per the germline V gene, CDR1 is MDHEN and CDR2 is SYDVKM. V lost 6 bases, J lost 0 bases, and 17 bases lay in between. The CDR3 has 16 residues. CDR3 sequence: CASSESGQGSNYGYTF. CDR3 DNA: TGTGCCAGCAGCGAATCGGGACAAGGGTCTAACTATGGCTACACCTTC.

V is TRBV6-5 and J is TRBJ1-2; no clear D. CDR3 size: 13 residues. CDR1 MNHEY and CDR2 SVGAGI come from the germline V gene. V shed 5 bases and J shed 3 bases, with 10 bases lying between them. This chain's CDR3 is CASSRTAHYGYTF. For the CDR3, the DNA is TGTGCCAGCAGTCGGACGGCCCACTATGGCTACACCTTC.

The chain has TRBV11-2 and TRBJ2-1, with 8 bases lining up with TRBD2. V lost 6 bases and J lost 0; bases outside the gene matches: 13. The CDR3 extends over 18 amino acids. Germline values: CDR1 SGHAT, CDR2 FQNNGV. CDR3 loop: CASRGTDLAGGSYNEQFF. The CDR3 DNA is TGTGCCAGCAGGGGGACTGACTTGGCGGGAGGCTCCTACAATGAGCAGTTCTTC.

As DNA, the CDR3 is TGTGCCAGCAGCCGGGGAACAGGGCTTGAGCAGTTCTTC. This gives the protein CASSRGTGLEQFF. V gene TRBV7-9 combines with J gene TRBJ2-1; the D gene is possibly TRBD1 (6 bases). Trimming cost V 5 bases and J 9 bases, with 14 bases left between them. The germline V gene encodes CDR1 SEHNR and CDR2 FQNEAQ (reference sequence). The CDR3 sequence is 13 residues long. Full variable domain (missing parts from reference TRBV7-9 and TRBJ2-1): DTGVSQNPRHKITKRGQNVTFRCDPISEHNRLYWYRQTLGQGPEFLTYFQNEAQLEKSRLLSDRFSAERPKGSFSTLEIQRTEQGDSAMYLCASSRGTGLEQFFGPGTRLTVL.

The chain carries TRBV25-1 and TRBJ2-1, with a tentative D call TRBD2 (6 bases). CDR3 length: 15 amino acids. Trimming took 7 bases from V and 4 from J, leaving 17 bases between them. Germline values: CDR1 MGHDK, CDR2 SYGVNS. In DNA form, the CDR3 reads TGTGCCAGCACAAGTGGGTCGGGAGCGTACAATGAGCAGTTCTTC. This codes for CASTSGSGAYNEQFF.

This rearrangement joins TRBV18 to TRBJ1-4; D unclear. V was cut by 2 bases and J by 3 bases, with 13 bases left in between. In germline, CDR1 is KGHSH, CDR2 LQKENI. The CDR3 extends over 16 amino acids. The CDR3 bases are TGTGCCAGCTCACCAAACGGCAGATTCCCTAATGAAAAACTGTTTTTT. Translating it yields CASSPNGRFPNEKLFF. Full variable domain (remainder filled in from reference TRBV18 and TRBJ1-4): NAGVMQNPRHLVRRRGQEARLRCSPMKGHSHVYWYRQLPEEGLKFMVYLQKENIIDESGMPKERFSAEFPKEGPSILRIQQVVRGDSAAYFCASSPNGRFPNEKLFFGSGTQLSVL.

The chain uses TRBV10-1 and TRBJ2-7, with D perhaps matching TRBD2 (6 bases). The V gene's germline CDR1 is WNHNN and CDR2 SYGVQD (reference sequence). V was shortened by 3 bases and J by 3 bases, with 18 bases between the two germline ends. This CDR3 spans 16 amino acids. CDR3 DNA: TGCGCCAGCAGTGAATTAGCGGAGTGGACCATCTACGAGCAGTACTTC. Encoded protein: CASSELAEWTIYEQYF.

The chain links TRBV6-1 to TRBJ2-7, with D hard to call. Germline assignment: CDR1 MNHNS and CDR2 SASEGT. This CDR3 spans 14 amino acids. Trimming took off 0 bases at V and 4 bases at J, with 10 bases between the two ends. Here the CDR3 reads CASSEASRTYEQYF. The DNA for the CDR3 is TGTGCCAGCAGTGAAGCTTCCAGGACGTACGAGCAGTACTTC.

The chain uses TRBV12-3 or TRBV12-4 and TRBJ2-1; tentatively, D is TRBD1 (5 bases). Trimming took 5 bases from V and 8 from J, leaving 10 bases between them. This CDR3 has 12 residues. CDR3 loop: CASSPQGYEQFF. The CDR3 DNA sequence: TGTGCCAGCAGTCCCCAGGGCTATGAGCAGTTCTTC.

This CDR3 reads CAWMWVNTEAFF. The CDR3 DNA sequence: TGTGCCTGGATGTGGGTGAACACTGAAGCTTTCTTT. V and J are TRBV30 and TRBJ1-1; D is unclear. This CDR3 has 12 amino acids. CDR1 GTSNPN and CDR2 SVGIG come from the germline V gene (reference sequence). Trimming cost V 4 bases and J 0 bases, with 6 bases left between them.

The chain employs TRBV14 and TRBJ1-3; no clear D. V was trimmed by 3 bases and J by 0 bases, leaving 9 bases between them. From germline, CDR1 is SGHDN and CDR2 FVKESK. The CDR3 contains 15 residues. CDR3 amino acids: CASSQQDFSGNTIYF. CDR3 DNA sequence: TGTGCCAGCAGCCAGCAGGATTTCTCTGGAAACACCATATATTTT.

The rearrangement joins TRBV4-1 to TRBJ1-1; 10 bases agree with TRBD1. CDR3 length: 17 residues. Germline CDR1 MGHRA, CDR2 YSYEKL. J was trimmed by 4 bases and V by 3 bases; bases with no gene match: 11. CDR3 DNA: TGCGCCAGCAGCCAGTCGCTGTCCCGGGACAGGGGCACTGAAGCTTTCTTT. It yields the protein CASSQSLSRDRGTEAFF.

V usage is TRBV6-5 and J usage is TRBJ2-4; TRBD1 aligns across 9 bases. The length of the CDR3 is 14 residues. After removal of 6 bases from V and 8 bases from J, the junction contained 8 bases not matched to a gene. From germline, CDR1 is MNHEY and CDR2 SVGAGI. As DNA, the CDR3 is TGTGCCAGCAGAGCGACAGGGGGAGTAGACATTCAGTACTTC. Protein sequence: CASRATGGVDIQYF.

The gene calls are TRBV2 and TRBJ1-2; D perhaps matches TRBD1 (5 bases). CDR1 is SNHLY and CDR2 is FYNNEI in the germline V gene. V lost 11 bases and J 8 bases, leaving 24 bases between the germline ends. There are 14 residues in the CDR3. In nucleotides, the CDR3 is TGTGCCGGTGGGATCGGGGGACCACCACAGGGCTACACCTTC. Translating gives CAGGIGGPPQGYTF.

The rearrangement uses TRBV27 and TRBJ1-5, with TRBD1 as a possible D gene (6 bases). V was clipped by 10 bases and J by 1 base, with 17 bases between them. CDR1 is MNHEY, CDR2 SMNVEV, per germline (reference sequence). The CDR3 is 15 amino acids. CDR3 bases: TGTGCCACCCGACCCAGGGGCCAAAGCAATCAGCCCCAGCATTTT. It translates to CATRPRGQSNQPQHF.

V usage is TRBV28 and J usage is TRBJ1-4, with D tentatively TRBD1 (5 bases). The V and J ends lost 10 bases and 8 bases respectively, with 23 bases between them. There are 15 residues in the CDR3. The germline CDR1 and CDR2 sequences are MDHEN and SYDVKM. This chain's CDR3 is CATLAAPSGREKLFF. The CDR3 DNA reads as TGTGCCACCCTAGCCGCCCCCTCGGGACGGGAAAAACTGTTTTTT.

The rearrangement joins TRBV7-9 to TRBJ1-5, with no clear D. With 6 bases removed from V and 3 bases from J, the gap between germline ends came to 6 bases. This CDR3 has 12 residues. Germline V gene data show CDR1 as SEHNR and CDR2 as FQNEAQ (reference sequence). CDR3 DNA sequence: TGTGCCAGCAGTCCCGACAATCAGCCCCAGCATTTT. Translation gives CASSPDNQPQHF.

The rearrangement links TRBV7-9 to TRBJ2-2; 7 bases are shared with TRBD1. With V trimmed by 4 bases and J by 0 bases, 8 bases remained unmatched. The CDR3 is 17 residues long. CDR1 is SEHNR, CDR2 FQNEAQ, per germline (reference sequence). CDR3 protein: CASSSARGQANTGELFF. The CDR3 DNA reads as TGTGCCAGCAGCTCAGCGAGAGGACAGGCGAACACCGGGGAGCTGTTTTTT.